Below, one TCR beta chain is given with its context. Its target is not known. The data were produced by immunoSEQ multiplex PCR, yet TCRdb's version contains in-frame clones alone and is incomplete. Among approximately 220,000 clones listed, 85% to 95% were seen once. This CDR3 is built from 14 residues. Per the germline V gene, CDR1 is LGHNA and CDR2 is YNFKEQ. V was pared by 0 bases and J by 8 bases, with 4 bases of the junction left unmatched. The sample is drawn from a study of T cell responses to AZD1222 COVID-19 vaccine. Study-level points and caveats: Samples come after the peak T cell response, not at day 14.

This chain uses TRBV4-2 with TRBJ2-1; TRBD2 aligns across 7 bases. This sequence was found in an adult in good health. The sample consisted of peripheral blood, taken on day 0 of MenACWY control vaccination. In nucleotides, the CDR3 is TGTGCCAGCAGCCAAGATCCGGGAGGCGATGAGCAGTTCTTC. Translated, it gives CASSQDPGGDEQFF.